These T cell receptor beta chains were read from a single sample in a study of T cell repertoires in cytomegalovirus infection. From the reads, TCRdb called clonotypes with MiXCR, one entry per CDR3 protein. In the table there are around 710,000 distinct CDR3 sequences, roughly 29% of which are singletons. For these receptors, no antigen is known. Sequencing used cultured CD8+ T cells from PBMCs, obtained from culture after CMV antigen stimulation. These receptors came from a human donor in good health (CMV status not recorded). Some clones in this sample may be carry-over from other donors' samples. Both conserved end residues are part of each CDR3. Fields, in order: D gene, J gene, clone size, V gene, CDR3 protein, CDR3 DNA. A D gene is named only where the DNA matches it firmly. Not all rows give a size; the values are once, few, many and, for expanded clones, a class.

D: .; J: TRBJ1-2; size: few; V: TRBV29-1; CDR3: CSVVMDPPRYGYTF; DNA: TGCAGCGTTGTGATGGATCCGCCGCGTTATGGCTACACCTTC
D: .; J: TRBJ1-1; size: .; V: TRBV6-1; CDR3: CASTAGWTEAFF; DNA: TGTGCCAGCACCGCGGGGTGGACTGAAGCTTTCTTT
D: TRBD1; J: TRBJ2-3; size: few; V: TRBV18; CDR3: CASSLASTGIHRDTQYF; DNA: TGTGCCAGCTCACTTGCCTCGACAGGGATTCATCGTGATACGCAGTATTTT
D: .; J: TRBJ2-7; size: many; V: TRBV27; CDR3: CASSDEGRSYEQYF; DNA: TGTGCCAGCAGTGACGAGGGGAGGTCCTACGAGCAGTACTTC
D: .; J: TRBJ1-1; size: .; V: TRBV6-6; CDR3: CASSYEPLPGSTEAFF; DNA: TGTGCCAGCAGTTACGAACCTCTTCCAGGGTCAACTGAAGCTTTCTTT
D: TRBD1; J: TRBJ1-2; size: few; V: TRBV19; CDR3: CASSPSRDRPTRVHGYTF; DNA: TGTGCCAGTAGTCCATCTCGGGACAGACCTACTAGAGTGCATGGCTACACCTTC
D: .; J: TRBJ1-2; size: few; V: TRBV7-9; CDR3: CASSFTSDSYGYTF; DNA: TGTGCCAGCAGCTTCACCTCGGACAGTTATGGCTACACCTTC
D: TRBD1; J: TRBJ1-3; size: once; V: TRBV20-1; CDR3: CSARDRQGMNGNTIYF; DNA: TGCAGTGCTAGAGATCGACAGGGGATGAATGGAAACACCATATATTTT
D: TRBD1; J: TRBJ1-5; size: few; V: TRBV24-1; CDR3: CATSDGTGVPQPQHF; DNA: TGTGCCACCAGTGATGGTACAGGGGTCCCTCAGCCCCAGCATTTT
D: .; J: TRBJ2-2; size: few; V: TRBV7-6; CDR3: CASSPYDTGELFF; DNA: TGTGCCAGCTCCCCTTATGACACCGGGGAGCTGTTTTTT
D: TRBD1; J: TRBJ1-5; size: .; V: TRBV28; CDR3: CASSFGQGEFGNQPQHF; DNA: TGTGCCAGCAGTTTTGGACAGGGGGAGTTCGGCAATCAGCCCCAGCATTTT
D: .; J: TRBJ2-2; size: few; V: TRBV6-5; CDR3: CASSYAGSGGELFF; DNA: TGTGCCAGCAGTTACGCCGGGTCGGGGGGGGAGCTGTTTTTT
D: .; J: TRBJ2-1; size: .; V: TRBV3-1; CDR3: CASSSSSPWEQFF; DNA: TGTGCCAGCAGTTCAAGCTCCCCTTGGGAGCAGTTCTTC
D: .; J: TRBJ2-4; size: many; V: TRBV7-2; CDR3: CASSSHGGGLGNIQYF; DNA: TGTGCCAGCAGCTCCCATGGGGGGGGGCTCGGAAACATTCAGTACTTC
D: TRBD1; J: TRBJ1-5; size: many; V: TRBV7-9; CDR3: CASSPTGGPSNQPQHF; DNA: TGTGCCAGCAGCCCTACAGGGGGACCTAGCAATCAGCCCCAGCATTTT
D: .; J: TRBJ1-2; size: .; V: TRBV7-9; CDR3: CASSWGLSNYGYTF; DNA: TGTGCCAGCAGCTGGGGACTTTCTAACTATGGCTACACCTTC
D: TRBD1; J: TRBJ1-1; size: few; V: TRBV7-9; CDR3: CASSLDGTGAMHTEAFF; DNA: TGTGCCAGCAGCTTAGACGGGACAGGGGCGATGCACACTGAAGCTTTCTTT
D: TRBD1; J: TRBJ2-3; size: many; V: TRBV7-9; CDR3: CASSSTGQGSTDTQYF; DNA: TGTGCCAGCAGCTCTACGGGACAGGGGAGCACAGATACGCAGTATTTT
D: .; J: TRBJ2-5; size: .; V: TRBV7-8; CDR3: CASSWAGAETQYF; DNA: TGTGCCAGCAGCTGGGCGGGGGCGGAGACCCAGTACTTC
D: .; J: TRBJ2-6; size: .; V: TRBV29-1; CDR3: CSVEDPGPLRANVLTF; DNA: TGCAGCGTTGAAGATCCCGGCCCTCTTAGGGCCAACGTCCTGACTTTC
D: .; J: TRBJ2-1; size: few; V: TRBV15; CDR3: CATNSYNEQFF; DNA: TGTGCCACTAACTCCTACAATGAGCAGTTCTTC
D: TRBD1; J: TRBJ1-2; size: .; V: TRBV29-1; CDR3: CTVPGQGEVDGYTF; DNA: TGCACCGTCCCGGGACAGGGTGAGGTGGATGGCTACACCTTC
D: TRBD1; J: TRBJ2-1; size: few; V: TRBV28; CDR3: CASSFGTGSSYNEQFF; DNA: TGTGCCAGCAGTTTCGGGACAGGGAGCTCCTACAATGAGCAGTTCTTC
D: .; J: TRBJ1-3; size: .; V: TRBV10-3; CDR3: CAIRVQTRGNTIYF; DNA: TGTGCCATCAGAGTCCAGACGAGAGGAAACACCATATATTTT
D: .; J: TRBJ2-1; size: few; V: TRBV7-8; CDR3: CASSLERDWYNEQFF; DNA: TGTGCCAGCAGCTTAGAGAGGGACTGGTACAATGAGCAGTTCTTC
D: TRBD2; J: TRBJ2-1; size: .; V: TRBV4-1; CDR3: CASSQRTSGGDEQFF; DNA: TGCGCCAGCAGCCAAAGGACTAGCGGGGGCGATGAGCAGTTCTTC
D: TRBD1; J: TRBJ1-2; size: .; V: TRBV7-6; CDR3: CASSTYSGTGITYGYTF; DNA: TGTGCCAGCAGCACTTATAGTGGGACAGGGATAACCTATGGCTACACCTTC
D: .; J: TRBJ2-1; size: .; V: TRBV11-3; CDR3: CASSLGYGRYEQFF; DNA: TGTGCCAGCAGCTTAGGTTACGGGCGCTATGAGCAGTTCTTC
D: .; J: TRBJ2-5; size: .; V: TRBV4-3; CDR3: CASSPGRNQGTQYF; DNA: TGCGCCAGCAGCCCGGGACGGAACCAAGGAACCCAGTACTTC
D: .; J: TRBJ2-1; size: .; V: TRBV27; CDR3: CASSPPSGPYNEQFF; DNA: TGTGCCAGCAGTCCCCCTAGTGGACCCTACAATGAGCAGTTCTTC
D: .; J: TRBJ1-2; size: .; V: TRBV12-3/TRBV12-4; CDR3: CASRRGLERYGYTF; DNA: TGTGCCAGCCGACGGGGGCTGGAAAGATATGGCTACACCTTC
D: .; J: TRBJ2-1; size: .; V: TRBV2; CDR3: CASSDSAYYNEQFF; DNA: TGTGCCAGCAGTGACTCAGCGTACTACAATGAGCAGTTCTTC
D: TRBD2; J: TRBJ2-1; size: few; V: TRBV7-2; CDR3: CASSLGTSTFNEQFF; DNA: TGTGCCAGCAGCTTAGGGACTAGTACCTTCAATGAGCAGTTCTTC
D: .; J: TRBJ1-6; size: .; V: TRBV27; CDR3: CASQFLLGKGLLHF; DNA: TGTGCCAGTCAGTTTTTGTTGGGGAAGGGGCTCCTCCACTTT
D: TRBD1; J: TRBJ2-4; size: few; V: TRBV28; CDR3: CASSPRTGGLKNIQYF; DNA: TGTGCCAGCAGTCCGAGGACAGGGGGTCTCAAAAACATTCAGTACTTC
D: .; J: TRBJ2-7; size: .; V: TRBV10-2; CDR3: CASSVGVYEQYF; DNA: TGCGCCAGCAGTGTGGGTGTCTACGAGCAGTACTTC
D: .; J: TRBJ1-2; size: .; V: TRBV20-1; CDR3: CSANPEGPHDYGYTF; DNA: TGCAGTGCTAACCCGGAGGGCCCCCATGACTATGGCTACACCTTC
D: .; J: TRBJ2-7; size: .; V: TRBV18; CDR3: CASSLKNRDYEQYF; DNA: TGTGCCAGCTCACTAAAGAACAGGGACTACGAGCAGTACTTC
D: TRBD1; J: TRBJ1-2; size: few; V: TRBV27; CDR3: CASSSRQGLRGYTF; DNA: TGTGCCAGCAGTTCGAGACAGGGGTTGAGGGGCTACACCTTC
D: .; J: TRBJ2-1; size: .; V: TRBV3-1; CDR3: CASSHPGKGSYNEQFF; DNA: TGTGCCAGCAGCCATCCAGGGAAAGGCTCCTACAATGAGCAGTTCTTC
D: .; J: TRBJ2-1; size: .; V: TRBV20-1; CDR3: CSARLYLRGGREQFF; DNA: TGCAGTGCTAGACTATACCTTCGAGGGGGTCGTGAGCAGTTCTTC
D: .; J: TRBJ2-3; size: many; V: TRBV7-6; CDR3: CASSSSWAGSTDTQYF; DNA: TGTGCCAGCAGTTCTAGCTGGGCGGGGAGCACAGATACGCAGTATTTT
D: .; J: TRBJ1-6; size: few; V: TRBV9; CDR3: CASSLRRTDSYNSPLHF; DNA: TGTGCCAGCAGCCTCAGAAGGACAGACTCCTATAATTCACCCCTCCACTTT